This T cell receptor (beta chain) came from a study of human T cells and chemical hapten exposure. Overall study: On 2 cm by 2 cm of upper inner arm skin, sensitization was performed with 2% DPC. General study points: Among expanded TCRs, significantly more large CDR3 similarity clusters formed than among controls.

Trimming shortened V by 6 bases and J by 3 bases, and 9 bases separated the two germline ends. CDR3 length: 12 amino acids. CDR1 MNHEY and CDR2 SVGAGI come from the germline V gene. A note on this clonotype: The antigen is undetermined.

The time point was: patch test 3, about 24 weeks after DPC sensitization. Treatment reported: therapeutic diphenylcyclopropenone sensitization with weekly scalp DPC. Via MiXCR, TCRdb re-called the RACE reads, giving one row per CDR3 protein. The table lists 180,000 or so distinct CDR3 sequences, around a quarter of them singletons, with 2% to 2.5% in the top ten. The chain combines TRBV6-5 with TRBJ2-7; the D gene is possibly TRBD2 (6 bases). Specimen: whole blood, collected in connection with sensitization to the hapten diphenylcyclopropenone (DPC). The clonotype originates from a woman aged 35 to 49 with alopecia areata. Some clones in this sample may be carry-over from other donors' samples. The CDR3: CASRPGGYEQYF. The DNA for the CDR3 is TGTGCCAGCAGGCCCGGGGGCTACGAGCAGTACTTC.